These 2 T cell receptor beta chains share one sample of origin, sequenced in a study of T-cell memory formation after mild COVID-19. TCRdb reanalysed the 5' RACE reads using MiXCR and keeps one entry per CDR3 protein. The sample records more than 250,000 distinct CDR3 sequences, roughly 17% being singletons. What was sequenced was PBMCs or a T cell subset sorted from them (not recorded which). These receptors were taken from a young man who had mild COVID-19 (a few samples of this study predate the infection). Cell type and time point are not known.

This clonotype was observed a handful of times. The rearrangement uses TRBV7-2 and TRBJ2-2; D remains unclear. The germline CDR1 and CDR2 sequences are SGHTA and FQGNSA. The CDR3 sequence is 13 residues long. V lost 6 bases, J lost 5 bases, and 10 bases lay in between. DNA for the CDR3: TGTGCCAGCAGTCAACGTCTGACCGGGGAGCTGTTTTTT. The encoded protein is CASSQRLTGELFF.

The chain uses TRBV30 and TRBJ2-1; 9 bases map to TRBD2. CDR1 GTSNPN and CDR2 SVGIG come from the germline V gene (reference sequence). J lost 8 bases, V lost 3 bases, and 5 bases had no gene match. There are 13 residues in the CDR3. CDR3 sequence (DNA): TGTGCCTGGAGGACTAGCGGAATAGATGAGCAGTTCTTC. It encodes CAWRTSGIDEQFF. Complete variable domain (other parts from reference TRBV30 and TRBJ2-1): SQTIHQWPATLVQPVGSPLSLECTVEGTSNPNLYWYRQAAGRGLQLLFYSVGIGQISSEVPQNLSASRPQDRQFILSSKKLLLSDSGFYLCAWRTSGIDEQFFGPGTRLTVL.